The 12 T cell receptor beta chains below were found in one sample sequenced in a study of T cell repertoires in cytomegalovirus infection. One entry per CDR3 protein results from TCRdb running MiXCR on the reads. The sample lists approximately 160,000 distinct CDR3 sequences, roughly 15% occurring once. The specimen sequenced was CD8+ T cells from PBMCs. The receptors stem from a human donor in good health (CMV status not recorded). Some clones in this sample may be carry-over from other donors' samples.

A few counts support this clonotype. The genes are TRBV29-1 and TRBJ1-1, with D uncertain. Trimming took 2 bases from V and 11 from J, leaving 12 bases between them. The germline CDR1 and CDR2 sequences are SQVTM and ANQGSEA. The CDR3 totals 11 residues. The CDR3 DNA reads TGCAGCGTTGAATACGGGGTTGTGGCTTTCTTT. It specifies CSVEYGVVAFF.

This clonotype was found a few times. The chain couples TRBV7-6 to TRBJ2-7; TRBD2 is a possible D gene (6 bases). This CDR3 has 15 amino acids. Germline loops: CDR1 SGHVS, CDR2 FNYEAQ. Trimming removed 1 base from V and 3 bases from J, with 13 bases in between. The CDR3 DNA is TGTGCCAGCAGCTTAGTGGGGGGAACTTACTACGAGCAGTACTTC. It is translated as CASSLVGGTYYEQYF. The whole variable domain, remainder taken from reference TRBV7-6 and TRBJ2-7, is GAGVSQSPRYKVTKRGQDVALRCDPISGHVSLYWYRQALGQGPEFLTYFNYEAQQDKSGLPNDRFSAERPEGSISTLTIQRTEQRDSAMYRCASSLVGGTYYEQYFGPGTRLTVT.

Here the CDR3 DNA reads TGTGCCAGCAGCTCCTCAAGGGGTCACACTGAAGCTTTCTTT. It translates to CASSSSRGHTEAFF. V is TRBV7-9 and J is TRBJ1-1; possibly TRBD1 for D (5 bases). Deletions cut 4 bases from V and 3 bases from J, with 12 bases between. Germline V gives CDR1 SEHNR, CDR2 FQNEAQ (reference sequence). CDR3 length: 14 residues.

The J gene is TRBJ2-7, the V gene TRBV6-2 or TRBV6-3, with 9 bases lining up with TRBD1. CDR3 length equals 14 residues. The ends lost 5 bases at V and 6 bases at J; junction bases unmatched: 8. Germline lookup yields CDR1 MNHEY and CDR2 SVGEGT. The CDR3: CASSPGQGVPEQYF. CDR3 DNA sequence: TGTGCCAGCAGTCCGGGACAGGGCGTTCCCGAGCAGTACTTC.

This clonotype has a handful of counts. The rearrangement links TRBV23-1 to TRBJ1-5; 8 bases fit TRBD1. TRBV23-1 is an open reading frame, and its role is uncertain. The CDR3 has 17 residues. Unmatched junction bases numbered 8, after V lost 2 bases and J lost 2 bases. This CDR3 is CASSQAGQGKGNQPQHF. In nucleotides, the CDR3 is TGCGCCAGCAGTCAAGCTGGACAGGGCAAGGGCAATCAGCCCCAGCATTTT.

This clonotype was recorded a few times. This chain's CDR3 is CASSLAGAMNTEAFF. CDR3 nucleotide sequence: TGTGCCAGCAGCTTAGCTGGCGCGATGAACACTGAAGCTTTCTTT. The chain uses TRBV7-6 and TRBJ1-1; D call uncertain. Germline lookup yields CDR1 SGHVS and CDR2 FNYEAQ. V was shortened by 0 bases and J by 0 bases, with 8 bases between the two germline ends. CDR3 length: 15 residues.

This clonotype was counted only a few times. The chain employs TRBV28 and TRBJ1-2; D is unresolved. Germline CDR1 reads MDHEN; CDR2 reads SYDVKM. V lost 7 bases and J lost 3, with 9 bases in between. This CDR3 spans 12 amino acids. The DNA of the CDR3 is TGTGCCAGCACTTGGAGCCACTATGGCTACACCTTC. As protein: CASTWSHYGYTF.

The rearrangement links TRBV6-6 to TRBJ2-1, with D possibly TRBD2 on 5 matching bases. The V gene's germline CDR1 is MNHNY and CDR2 SVGAGI (reference sequence). V was clipped by 5 bases and J by 10 bases, with 15 bases between them. This CDR3 has 13 residues. CDR3 nucleotides: TGTGCCAGCAGTCCTTACCTCGGCGGGGAGCAGTTCTTC. It encodes CASSPYLGGEQFF.

This clonotype has just a few counts. The V and J genes are TRBV11-2 and TRBJ1-5; D unresolved. The CDR3 extends over 15 amino acids. Germline V gene data show CDR1 as SGHAT and CDR2 as FQNNGV. V dropped 0 bases and J dropped 0 bases, with 6 bases sitting between them. CDR3 sequence (DNA): TGTGCCAGCAGCTTAGACCCTTATAGCAATCAGCCCCAGCATTTT. Translated: CASSLDPYSNQPQHF.

This clonotype was detected ten times or more. The J gene is TRBJ1-3, the V gene TRBV7-8; TRBD1 might be the D (6 bases). Looked up from germline, CDR1 is SGHVS and CDR2 is FQNEAQ. There are 16 residues in the CDR3. V was clipped by 3 bases and J by 0 bases, with 12 bases between them. The CDR3 coding sequence is TGTGCCAGCAGCTTCCACAGGGAGGGCTCTGGAAACACCATATATTTT. This sequence encodes CASSFHREGSGNTIYF.

This clonotype appeared many times. The chain is built from TRBV9 and TRBJ1-4; TRBD1 is a possible D gene (5 bases). This CDR3 is 12 amino acids long. V shed 7 bases and J shed 4 bases, with 8 bases lying between them. Germline CDR1 is SGDLS and CDR2 is YYNGEE. The CDR3 loop is CASAGGNEKLFF. For the CDR3, the DNA is TGTGCCAGCGCCGGGGGTAATGAAAAACTGTTTTTT.

This clonotype was picked up a small number of times. This chain connects TRBV6-6 to TRBJ2-3; 12 nucleotides align to TRBD2. The CDR3 contains 16 residues. Germline lookup yields CDR1 MNHNY and CDR2 SVGAGI (reference sequence). The V gene end was trimmed by 6 bases and the J gene end by 5 bases; junction bases not matched to a gene: 9. The CDR3 DNA reads as TGTGCCAGCAGGTCTAGCGGGAGGGTTCATGGAGATACGCAGTATTTT. Translating gives CASRSSGRVHGDTQYF.